This TCR beta chain was captured in a study of blood T cell repertoires in COVID-19. For the study at large: Samples came from the United States, Italy and Spain, spanning acute and convalescent COVID-19. The analysed material was cDNA or gDNA that came from T cells, B-cell-depleted T cells, or PBMCs.

Original handling: By means of reference gene primer amplification, nucleated cell counts were estimated. The data were produced by immunoSEQ multiplex PCR, yet TCRdb's version contains in-frame clones alone and is incomplete. That table gives V, J and clone size, and the DNA gave D and trimming. This table has some 180,000 clones, approximately 86% appearing once. This CDR3 has 14 residues. Germline V gene data show CDR1 as SGHDT and CDR2 as YYEEEE. With V trimmed by 4 bases and J by 8 bases, 3 bases remained unmatched. Patients from Seattle were sampled longitudinally, starting during active infection.

V gene TRBV5-6 combines with J gene TRBJ1-6, with 10 bases fitting TRBD1. The material sequenced was peripheral blood. The clonotype comes from a woman older than 75 with COVID-19, enrolled during active disease. For the CDR3, the DNA is TGTGCCAGCAGCCGTGGGACAGGGGATTCACCCCTCCACTTT. The encoded protein is CASSRGTGDSPLHF.